Presented here are 27 T cell receptor beta chains from one specimen sequenced in a study of blood T cell repertoires in COVID-19. Measured with immunoSEQ multiplex PCR; TCRdb has only the in-frame clones, and not every one. This sample has about 380,000 clones, with approximately 89% found just once. The sample comprised PBMCs or T cells enriched from blood (not recorded which). The receptors come from a young man who had recovered from COVID-19.

The chain carries TRBV5-6 and TRBJ1-2, with 8 bases lining up with TRBD1. V was pared by 5 bases and J by 4 bases, with 13 bases of the junction left unmatched. CDR3 size: 16 residues. In germline, CDR1 is SGHDT, CDR2 YYEEEE. CDR3 DNA sequence: TGTGCCAGCAGACTGACAGGGGCGCTTAAAATCTATGGCTACACCTTC. Protein: CASRLTGALKIYGYTF. Drawing the rest from reference TRBV5-6 and TRBJ1-2, the complete variable domain is DAGVTQSPTHLIKTRGQQVTLRCSPKSGHDTVSWYQQALGQGPQFIFQYYEEEERQRGNFPDRFSGHQFPNYSSELNVNALLLGDSALYLCASRLTGALKIYGYTFGSGTRLTVV.

V gene TRBV6-5 combines with J gene TRBJ1-2; D uncertain. CDR1 MNHEY and CDR2 SVGAGI come from the germline V gene. Trimming removed 6 bases from V and 5 bases from J, with 10 bases in between. The CDR3 extends over 12 amino acids. CDR3 loop: CASSRVPYGYTF. DNA for the CDR3: TGTGCCAGCAGCCGAGTCCCATATGGCTACACCTTC.

Here the CDR3 reads CAISGPGQGMSYEQYF. CDR3 nucleotide sequence: TGTGCCATCAGTGGACCGGGACAGGGGATGTCCTACGAGCAGTACTTC. The rearrangement uses TRBV10-3 and TRBJ2-7; 10 bases are a match to TRBD1. The CDR3 spans 16 residues. After removal of 4 bases from V and 1 base from J, the junction contained 7 bases not matched to a gene. CDR1 is ENHRY and CDR2 is SYGVKD in the germline V gene.

This clone has just one count. The chain carries TRBV4-2 and TRBJ2-3, with 9 bases lining up with TRBD1. The CDR3 length is 16 residues. The V gene end was trimmed by 1 base and the J gene end by 4 bases; junction bases not matched to a gene: 6. CDR1 LGHNA and CDR2 YNFKEQ come from the germline V gene. In DNA, the CDR3 is TGTGCCAGCAGCCAAGGTTGGGACAGGGCCGCAGATACGCAGTATTTT. Translated: CASSQGWDRAADTQYF.

CDR3 loop: CASQTGQGGGYTF. CDR3 DNA: TGTGCCAGCCAGACCGGACAGGGAGGCGGCTACACCTTC. This chain uses TRBV6-5 with TRBJ1-2, with 8 bases identical to TRBD1. J lost 8 bases, V lost 8 bases, and 10 bases had no gene match. Looked up from germline, CDR1 is MNHEY and CDR2 is SVGAGI. The CDR3 runs to 13 residues.

The chain carries TRBV7-3 and TRBJ1-1, with D maybe TRBD1 (6 bases). Trimming pared 1 base from V and 1 base from J, leaving 16 bases between. The CDR3 contains 17 residues. Germline V gene lookup returns CDR1 SGHTA and CDR2 FQGTGA. The CDR3 sequence: CASSLRPKTGPNTEAFF. The CDR3 DNA follows: TGTGCCAGCAGCTTAAGGCCTAAGACAGGCCCGAACACTGAAGCTTTCTTT.

V is TRBV23-1 and J is TRBJ1-5; no reliable D call. TRBV23-1 is labeled an ORF, and its function is uncertain. The CDR3 runs 14 residues. Trimming stripped 6 bases from V and 7 bases from J, with 16 bases between. The CDR3 region is CASRRGLEGQPQHF. The CDR3 nucleotides read TGCGCCAGCAGAAGAGGATTGGAGGGACAGCCCCAGCATTTT.

The chain joins TRBV18 to TRBJ1-1; 7 bases fit TRBD1. In germline, CDR1 is KGHSH, CDR2 LQKENI. This CDR3 spans 15 amino acids. The trim removed 3 bases at V and 1 base at J, leaving 5 bases unmatched. CDR3 protein: CASSPTGQKNTEAFF. DNA of the CDR3: TGTGCCAGCTCACCGACGGGACAGAAGAACACTGAAGCTTTCTTT.

The V and J genes are TRBV10-3 and TRBJ1-1; 8 nucleotides line up with TRBD1. This CDR3 spans 17 amino acids. V lost 6 bases to trimming and J lost 3 bases; unmatched junction nucleotides: 15. CDR1 and CDR2 (germline): ENHRY, SYGVKD. The CDR3 protein is CAIRGEWGSTGDTEAFF. In nucleotides, the CDR3 is TGTGCCATCAGGGGGGAGTGGGGCTCGACAGGGGACACTGAAGCTTTCTTT.

The chain links TRBV2 to TRBJ2-1; D is unresolved. Deletions cut 6 bases from V and 3 bases from J, with 18 bases between. The CDR3 runs 16 residues. Germline V gene sequence: CDR1 SNHLY, CDR2 FYNNEI. This CDR3 reads CASRLAGTLLYNEQFF. The CDR3 DNA sequence: TGTGCCAGCAGGTTGGCAGGCACGCTCCTCTACAATGAGCAGTTCTTC. Using reference TRBV2 and TRBJ2-1 for the parts outside the CDR3, the full variable domain is EPEVTQTPSHQVTQMGQEVILRCVPISNHLYFYWYRQILGQKVEFLVSFYNNEISEKSEIFDDQFSVERPDGSNFTLKIRSTKLEDSAMYFCASRLAGTLLYNEQFFGPGTRLTVL.

The chain is built from TRBV6-2 or TRBV6-3 and TRBJ1-1; 7 nucleotides align to TRBD1. The germline V gene has CDR1 MNHEY and CDR2 SVGEGT. The V segment lost 5 bases and the J segment 1 base; nucleotides outside the gene matches: 7. This CDR3 has 15 amino acids. The CDR3 sequence is CASSKLDRKNTEAFF. The CDR3 nucleotides read TGTGCCAGCAGTAAGTTGGACAGGAAGAACACTGAAGCTTTCTTT.

This rearrangement joins TRBV5-1 to TRBJ2-7, with D perhaps matching TRBD1 (5 bases). Per the germline V gene, CDR1 is SGHRS and CDR2 is YFSETQ. CDR3 size: 16 residues. Trimming cost V 7 bases and J 4 bases, with 24 bases left between them. In DNA form, the CDR3 reads TGCGCCAGCGGACAAAGTACAGCTACGACGTCTTACGAGCAGTACTTC. It translates to CASGQSTATTSYEQYF.

The J gene is TRBJ1-1, the V gene TRBV5-1, with 10 bases matching TRBD1. J was trimmed by 9 bases and V by 4 bases; bases with no gene match: 9. The germline CDR1 and CDR2 sequences are SGHRS and YFSETQ. This CDR3 is built from 14 residues. CDR3 amino acids: CASSTQGDRGQAFF. For the CDR3, the DNA is TGCGCCAGCAGCACTCAAGGGGACAGGGGCCAAGCTTTCTTT. The variable domain in full, with the rest retrieved from reference TRBV5-1 and TRBJ1-1, is KAGVTQTPRYLIKTRGQQVTLSCSPISGHRSVSWYQQTPGQGLQFLFEYFSETQRNKGNFPGRFSGRQFSNSRSEMNVSTLELGDSALYLCASSTQGDRGQAFFGQGTRLTVV.

This rearrangement joins TRBV18 to TRBJ2-7, with TRBD1 identical over 8 bases. The CDR3 runs 12 residues. Trimming removed 3 bases from V and 6 bases from J; junction bases left unmatched: 1. Germline CDR1 reads KGHSH; CDR2 reads LQKENI. The CDR3 is CASSPGQAEQYF. The CDR3 nucleotides are TGTGCCAGCTCACCGGGACAGGCCGAGCAGTACTTC.

The chain joins TRBV6-5 to TRBJ1-6; D ambiguous. The CDR3 consists of 16 residues. V lost 3 bases and J 0 bases, leaving 9 bases between the germline ends. CDR1 and CDR2 from the germline V gene are MNHEY and SVGAGI. In DNA form, the CDR3 reads TGTGCCAGCAGTTATGAGGGAAGCTCCTATAATTCACCCCTCCACTTT. Amino acid sequence: CASSYEGSSYNSPLHF.

This sequence joins TRBV7-6 and TRBJ1-4; D unclear. CDR1 SGHVS and CDR2 FNYEAQ come from the germline V gene. The V end was cut by 1 base, the J end by 0 bases, with 6 bases between. The CDR3 runs to 15 residues. The CDR3 region is CASSLGSATNEKLFF. The CDR3 bases are TGTGCCAGCAGCTTAGGTTCAGCAACTAATGAAAAACTGTTTTTT.

The V call is TRBV7-9, the J call TRBJ1-5; TRBD1 might be the D (6 bases). The CDR3 loop spans 15 amino acids. Germline loops: CDR1 SEHNR, CDR2 FQNEAQ (reference sequence). The ends were cut back, 4 bases at V and 4 bases at J, with 14 bases in the middle. The CDR3 DNA reads as TGTGCCAGCAGCTGGGACAAGGGCCAAAATCAGCCCCAGCATTTT. Its translation is CASSWDKGQNQPQHF. Full variable domain (outside the CDR3, taken from reference TRBV7-9 and TRBJ1-5): DTGVSQNPRHKITKRGQNVTFRCDPISEHNRLYWYRQTLGQGPEFLTYFQNEAQLEKSRLLSDRFSAERPKGSFSTLEIQRTEQGDSAMYLCASSWDKGQNQPQHFGDGTRLSIL.

The chain employs TRBV6-5 and TRBJ1-3, with TRBD1 as a possible D gene (6 bases). This CDR3 comprises 13 residues. V gave up 6 bases and J gave up 4 bases, with 10 bases separating them. Per germline, CDR1 MNHEY and CDR2 SVGAGI. CDR3 region: CASRQGRGNTIYF. CDR3 DNA: TGTGCCAGCAGACAGGGTCGCGGAAACACCATATATTTT.

The J gene is TRBJ1-5, the V gene TRBV9, with 7 bases fitting TRBD1. The ends lost 0 bases at V and 4 bases at J; junction bases unmatched: 4. The CDR3 has 15 residues. Germline V lookup: CDR1 SGDLS, CDR2 YYNGEE. CDR3 amino acids: CASSVETGPNQPQHF. CDR3 in DNA: TGTGCCAGCAGCGTAGAGACAGGGCCTAATCAGCCCCAGCATTTT.

The chain combines TRBV6-4 with TRBJ1-2; D is uncertain. From germline, CDR1 is MRHNA and CDR2 SNTAGT. The CDR3 is 14 amino acids. Trimming left V 0 bases short and J 7 bases short, with 12 bases between. CDR3 nucleotide sequence: TGTGCCAGCAGTGACTCCCTGGGTTCGGGTGGCTACACCTTC. Translated, it gives CASSDSLGSGGYTF.

The rearrangement joins TRBV7-2 to TRBJ2-2, with TRBD1 matching 11 bases. Germline V lookup: CDR1 SGHTA, CDR2 FQGNSA. Trimming took 3 bases from V and 6 from J; bases not matched to a gene: 0. The CDR3 consists of 14 residues. CDR3 loop: CASSLDRGPGELFF. DNA of the CDR3: TGTGCCAGCAGCTTGGACAGGGGGCCCGGGGAGCTGTTTTTT.

J is TRBJ1-5 and V is TRBV4-1; D remains ambiguous. The V end was cut by 1 base, the J end by 3 bases, with 4 bases between. The CDR3 totals 13 residues. Germline CDR1 and CDR2: MGHRA and YSYEKL. The CDR3 DNA reads as TGCGCCAGCAGCCAAGTAGACAATCAGCCCCAGCATTTT. Translated: CASSQVDNQPQHF.

The chain is built from TRBV9 and TRBJ2-5, with TRBD1 identical over 9 bases. The CDR3 extends over 16 amino acids. The ends lost 0 bases at V and 5 bases at J; junction bases unmatched: 8. Germline V lookup: CDR1 SGDLS, CDR2 YYNGEE. In nucleotides, the CDR3 is TGTGCCAGCAGCGTAGCCTCACAGGGGGCGGTCGAGACCCAGTACTTC. It yields the protein CASSVASQGAVETQYF.

This clone was detected once. The chain is built from TRBV25-1 and TRBJ2-7; weak D call: TRBD1 (5 bases). The ends were cut back, 4 bases at V and 1 base at J, with 11 bases in the middle. This CDR3 region has 14 residues. Germline CDR1 and CDR2: MGHDK and SYGVNS. DNA for the CDR3: TGTGCCAGCAGTGCCCGCACAGGTTCCTACGAGCAGTACTTC. Translated, it gives CASSARTGSYEQYF.

Points on this clone: Other DNA sequences within the sample encode an identical CDR3. V usage is TRBV4-1 and J usage is TRBJ1-1, with D perhaps TRBD1 (5 bases). The V and J ends lost 4 bases and 1 base respectively, with 10 bases between them. Germline V gene sequence: CDR1 MGHRA, CDR2 YSYEKL. The CDR3 extends over 14 amino acids. The CDR3 sequence: CASSPGTANTEAFF. The CDR3 DNA reads as TGCGCCAGCAGCCCGGGGACTGCGAACACTGAAGCTTTCTTT.

This clone has just one count. The chain links TRBV6-5 to TRBJ2-7; 8 bases fit TRBD2. This CDR3 is 13 amino acids long. After removal of 8 bases from V and 2 bases from J, the junction contained 5 bases not matched to a gene. The germline gives CDR1 MNHEY, CDR2 SVGAGI. CDR3 region: CASRTSSPYEQYF. In DNA, the CDR3 is TGTGCCAGCCGGACTAGCTCTCCCTACGAGCAGTACTTC.

V usage is TRBV12-5 and J usage is TRBJ2-1, with TRBD2 matching 9 bases. CDR1 is LGHNT, CDR2 FRNRAP, per germline. With 2 bases clipped from V and 1 base from J, the junction kept 3 bases outside the gene matches. The CDR3 totals 16 residues. The CDR3 here is CASGLRRGGSYNEQFF. The CDR3 coding sequence is TGTGCTAGTGGTTTGCGGCGGGGGGGTTCCTACAATGAGCAGTTCTTC.